The rows below give T cell receptor beta chains drawn from one sample of a study of blood T cells in healthy people across ages. TCRdb ran MiXCR on the 5' RACE reads and lists one entry per CDR3 protein. The data hold hundreds of thousands of distinct CDR3 sequences, with about three fifths observed a single time. The sample was blood. The receptors here all came from a man younger than 40 in good health. The CDR3 runs from the conserved cysteine through the conserved F or W. The D gene is left open where the match is weak. The size field is filled for only some rows; it gives once, few, many or a size class.

clone size	V gene	J gene	D gene	CDR3 DNA	CDR3 protein
.	TRBV6-1	TRBJ1-5	.	TGTGCCAGCAGTGACCTCGGACGTCAGCCCCAGCATTTT	CASSDLGRQPQHF
few	TRBV4-3	TRBJ2-7	.	TGCGCCAGCAGCCAAGAACCACAGCTGACCTACGAGCAGTACTTC	CASSQEPQLTYEQYF
.	TRBV7-2	TRBJ2-7	.	TGTGCCAGCAGCTTAAGGTTCACGACGTACGAGCAGTACTTC	CASSLRFTTYEQYF
.	TRBV27	TRBJ2-3	.	TGTGCCAGCAGTGGTAGGGCATTCACAGATACGCAGTATTTT	CASSGRAFTDTQYF
.	TRBV10-1	TRBJ1-5	.	TGCGCCAGCAGTGAGGGGGGCAGGATGGATCAGCCCCAGCATTTT	CASSEGGRMDQPQHF
.	TRBV15	TRBJ1-2	TRBD1	TGTGCCACCAGCAGAGATATTGGACAGGCCTATGGCTACACCTTC	CATSRDIGQAYGYTF
.	TRBV18	TRBJ2-1	.	TGTGCCAGCCACACCGGTGTGGGTTACAATGAGCAGTTCTTC	CASHTGVGYNEQFF
.	TRBV7-2	TRBJ2-7	.	TGTGCCAGCAGCTTCCGCTCGCCTCCCTACGAGCAGTACTTC	CASSFRSPPYEQYF
.	TRBV15	TRBJ1-2	.	TGTGCCACCAGCAGAGATCGCGGGGGCCGCTATGGCTACACCTTC	CATSRDRGGRYGYTF
few	TRBV5-1	TRBJ2-1	TRBD2	TGCGCCAGCAGCTTGAAACTAGCGGGGGGCAATGAGCAGTTCTTC	CASSLKLAGGNEQFF
.	TRBV4-1	TRBJ1-6	.	TGCGCCAGCAGCCAAAGACTGGACAGCTATAATTCACCCCTCCACTTT	CASSQRLDSYNSPLHF
.	TRBV15	TRBJ2-7	.	TGTGCCACCAGCAGATTCCACGGACCGATGACCTACGAGCAGTACTTC	CATSRFHGPMTYEQYF
.	TRBV6-2/TRBV6-3	TRBJ2-1	TRBD2	TGTGCCAGCAGTCCCTCAGGGACGGGAGGCGGGCAGTTCTTC	CASSPSGTGGGQFF
.	TRBV20-1	TRBJ1-1	.	TGCAGTGCCCTAAGGCAGGTAAACACTGAAGCTTTCTTT	CSALRQVNTEAFF
.	TRBV23-1	TRBJ2-1	TRBD2	TGCGCCAGCGGGACTAGTAACTACAATGAGCAGTTCTTC	CASGTSNYNEQFF
few	TRBV14	TRBJ1-1	.	TGTGCCAGCAGCCGCTTGGGACAGAACACTGAAGCTTTCTTT	CASSRLGQNTEAFF
.	TRBV2	TRBJ2-5	TRBD1	TGTGCCAGCAGGCCGGGTGTAGGGGGCCCCGACAGAGAGCAGTACTTC	CASRPGVGGPDREQYF
.	TRBV20-1	TRBJ2-3	.	TGCAGTGCTATTTCGGTCCCGGATACGCAGTATTTT	CSAISVPDTQYF
.	TRBV20-1	TRBJ2-2	.	TGCAGTGCTGAGATAGGAGTCGCCGGGGAGCTGTTTTTT	CSAEIGVAGELFF
few	TRBV29-1	TRBJ2-7	.	TGCAGCGCCGCGGGAAACGAGCAGTACTTC	CSAAGNEQYF
.	TRBV20-1	TRBJ2-7	TRBD2	TGCAGTGCTAGGAAAGGACTAGCGGGAGTAAAAGAGCAGTACTTC	CSARKGLAGVKEQYF
few	TRBV20-1	TRBJ1-1	.	TGCAGTGCGACGGGGGGGCTCACTGAAGCTTTCTTT	CSATGGLTEAFF
.	TRBV3-1	TRBJ2-2	TRBD2	TGTGCCAGCAGCCCCGCTAGCGGGGGGGCTAACACCGGGGAGCTGTTTTTT	CASSPASGGANTGELFF
few	TRBV7-2	TRBJ2-3	.	TGTGCCAGCAGCTTAGCTGGGGGATTGGAAGATACGCAGTATTTT	CASSLAGGLEDTQYF
.	TRBV12-3/TRBV12-4	TRBJ2-5	.	TGTGCCAGCAGTTTAGGCAGGCCGACCCTAGAGACCCAGTACTTC	CASSLGRPTLETQYF
.	TRBV29-1	TRBJ2-3	.	TGCAGCGTTGAAGAAACAGGGAGAGATCCGCAGTATTTT	CSVEETGRDPQYF
.	TRBV4-3	TRBJ1-1	.	TGCGCCAGCAGCCAAAGGTGGGGGGCACAAACTGAAGCTTTCTTT	CASSQRWGAQTEAFF
.	TRBV2	TRBJ2-7	TRBD1	TGTGCCACCTGGACAGGGTTGAGGTACAATGAGCAGTACTTC	CATWTGLRYNEQYF
.	TRBV25-1	TRBJ2-7	TRBD1	TGTGCCAGCAGTGCATTAGGGGGACAGGGGGCCCACGAGCAGTACTTC	CASSALGGQGAHEQYF
.	TRBV28	TRBJ2-5	.	TGTGCCAGCACGAGAGGACTCCGACAAGAGACCCAGTACTTC	CASTRGLRQETQYF
few	TRBV25-1	TRBJ2-2	.	TGTGCCTCAGGCTTCACATCGTCCGGGGAGCTGTTTTTT	CASGFTSSGELFF
.	TRBV20-1	TRBJ1-1	.	TGCAGTGCTAGAGGTGTAGGGACTGAAGCTTTCTTT	CSARGVGTEAFF
.	TRBV29-1	TRBJ2-7	.	TGCAGCGTTGAAGATGCCAGGGACCCCTACGAGCAGTACTTC	CSVEDARDPYEQYF
.	TRBV20-1	TRBJ2-1	.	TGCAGTGCTTTCGACTCAGGCGATGAGCAGTTCTTC	CSAFDSGDEQFF
.	TRBV25-1	TRBJ2-5	.	TGTGCCAGCAGTGAAGGAGAAAGGGAGACCCAGTACTTC	CASSEGERETQYF
.	TRBV7-2	TRBJ2-1	TRBD2	TGTGCCAGCAGCTTAACCGCGGGGGGCCGTCCCGATGAGCAGTTCTTC	CASSLTAGGRPDEQFF